Sequencing of this TCR beta chain was carried out in a study of OX40 agonist ivuxolimab in advanced cancers. Study-wide context: Partial responses occurred in Three dose-escalation patients, one with hepatocellular carcinoma and two with cutaneous melanoma.

The CDR3 totals 15 residues. V was cut by 0 bases and J by 3 bases, with 9 bases left in between. CDR1 is SGDLS, CDR2 YYNGEE, per germline. Assay used: immunoSEQ multiplex PCR; TCRdb lists only in-frame clones, some missing. The sample has 64,000 or so clones; roughly 84% are singletons. Patients were ruled out by autoimmune disease history or systemic immunosuppression. Overall study findings and caveats: Low normalized T-cell clonal expansion was additionally recorded for some nonresponders. At 0.1 to 3.0 mg/kg, clonal expansion of CD4+ and CD8+ blood T cells had occurred by week 6.

With regard to this clone: Its antigen is still unknown.

The chain has TRBV9 and TRBJ1-4; no clear D. Source: CD4+ or CD8+ T cells sorted from blood, taken in a trial of the OX40 agonist ivuxolimab. This receptor was obtained from an adult with an advanced solid tumor such as melanoma, head and neck, liver or kidney cancer. The CDR3 DNA sequence: TGTGCCAGCAGCGTAGGGATTACGGCTAATGAAAAACTGTTTTTT. Its translation: CASSVGITANEKLFF. Complete variable domain (other parts from reference TRBV9 and TRBJ1-4): DSGVTQTPKHLITATGQRVTLRCSPRSGDLSVYWYQQSLDQGLQFLIQYYNGEERAKGNILERFSAQQFPDLHSELNLSSLELGDSALYFCASSVGITANEKLFFGSGTQLSVL.